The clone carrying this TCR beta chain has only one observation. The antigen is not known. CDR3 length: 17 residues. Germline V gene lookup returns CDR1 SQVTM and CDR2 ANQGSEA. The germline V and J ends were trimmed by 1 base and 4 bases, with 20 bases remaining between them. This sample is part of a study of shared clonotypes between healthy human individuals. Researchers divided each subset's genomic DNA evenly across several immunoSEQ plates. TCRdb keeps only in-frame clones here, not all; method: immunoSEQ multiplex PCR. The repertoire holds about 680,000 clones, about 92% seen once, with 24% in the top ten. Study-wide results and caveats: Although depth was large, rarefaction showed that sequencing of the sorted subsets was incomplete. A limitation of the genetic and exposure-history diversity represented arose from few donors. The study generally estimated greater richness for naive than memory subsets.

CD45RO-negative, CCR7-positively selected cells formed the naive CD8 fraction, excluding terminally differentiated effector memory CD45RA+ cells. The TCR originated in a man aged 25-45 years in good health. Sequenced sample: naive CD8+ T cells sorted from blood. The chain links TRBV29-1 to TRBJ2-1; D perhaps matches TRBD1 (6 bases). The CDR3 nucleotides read TGCAGCGTTGAAGGGCAGTTGAGGGACAACCCTTACAATGAGCAGTTCTTC. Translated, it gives CSVEGQLRDNPYNEQFF.